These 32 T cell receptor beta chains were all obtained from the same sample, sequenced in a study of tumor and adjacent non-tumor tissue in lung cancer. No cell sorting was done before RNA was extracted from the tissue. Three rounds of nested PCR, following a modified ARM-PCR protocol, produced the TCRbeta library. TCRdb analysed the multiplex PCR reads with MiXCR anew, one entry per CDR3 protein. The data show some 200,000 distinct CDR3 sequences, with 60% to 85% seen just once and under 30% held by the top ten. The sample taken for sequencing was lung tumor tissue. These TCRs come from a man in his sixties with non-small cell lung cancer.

CDR3 loop: CSATYSGTGSTQANYGYTF. CDR3 sequence (DNA): TGCAGTGCTACTTATTCCGGGACAGGATCTACTCAAGCTAACTATGGCTACACCTTC. The J gene is TRBJ1-2, the V gene TRBV20-1; 8 bases line up with TRBD1. V shed 4 bases and J 0 bases; nucleotides not matched to a gene: 19. The CDR3 loop spans 19 amino acids. CDR1 and CDR2 from the germline V gene are DFQATT and SNEGSKA (reference sequence).

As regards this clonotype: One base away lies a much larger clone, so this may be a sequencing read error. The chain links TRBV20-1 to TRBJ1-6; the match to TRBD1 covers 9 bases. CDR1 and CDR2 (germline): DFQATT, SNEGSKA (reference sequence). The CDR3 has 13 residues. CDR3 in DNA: TGCAGTGCTAGTGGGACAGGGTCCTTGTCCCTCCAATTT. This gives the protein CSASGTGSLSLQF.

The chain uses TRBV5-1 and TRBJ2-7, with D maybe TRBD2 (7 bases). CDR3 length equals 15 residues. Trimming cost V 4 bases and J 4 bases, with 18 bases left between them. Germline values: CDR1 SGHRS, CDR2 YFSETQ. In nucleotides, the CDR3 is TGCGCCAGCAGCCTTATAGGGGGGGCTCAATACGAGCAGTACTTC. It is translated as CASSLIGGAQYEQYF.

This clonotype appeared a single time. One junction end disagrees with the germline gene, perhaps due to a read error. The CDR3 sequence: CASSQVEDLYLSGNSIYF. In nucleotides, the CDR3 is TGTGCCAGCAGCCAAGTCGAGGACCTCTACCTCTCTGGAAACAGCATATACTTT. J is TRBJ1-3 and V is TRBV14; D gene unclear. This CDR3 is built from 18 residues. Germline CDR1 is SGHDN and CDR2 is FVKESK.

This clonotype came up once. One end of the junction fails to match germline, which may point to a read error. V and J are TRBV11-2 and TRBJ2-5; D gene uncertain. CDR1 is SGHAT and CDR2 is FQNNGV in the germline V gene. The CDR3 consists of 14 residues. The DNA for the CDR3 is TGTACCAGCAGCCCCGCGACGTACCAAGATACCCAGTACTTC. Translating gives CTSSPATYQDTQYF.

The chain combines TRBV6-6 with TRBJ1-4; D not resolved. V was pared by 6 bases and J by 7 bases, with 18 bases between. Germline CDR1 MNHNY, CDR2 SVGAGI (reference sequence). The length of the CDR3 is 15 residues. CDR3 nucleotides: TGTGCCAGCAGCCAGACCCCAGGAGGTGGTGAAAAACTGTTTTTT. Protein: CASSQTPGGGEKLFF.

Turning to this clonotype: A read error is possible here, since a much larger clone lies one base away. The CDR3 region is CASSSRQETETQYF. The CDR3 DNA follows: TGTGCCAGCAGCTCAAGGCAGGAGACAGAGACGCAGTATTTT. The genes are TRBV11-3 and TRBJ2-3; a possible D gene is TRBD1 (5 bases). The CDR3 is 14 amino acids. The germline V gene encodes CDR1 SGHNT and CDR2 YENEEA.

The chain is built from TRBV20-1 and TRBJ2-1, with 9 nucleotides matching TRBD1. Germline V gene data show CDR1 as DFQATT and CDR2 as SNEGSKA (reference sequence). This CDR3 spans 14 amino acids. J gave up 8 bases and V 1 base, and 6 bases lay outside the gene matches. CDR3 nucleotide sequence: TGCAGTGCTAGAGTACAGGGGGCTTGGGATGAGCAGTTCTTC. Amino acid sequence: CSARVQGAWDEQFF.

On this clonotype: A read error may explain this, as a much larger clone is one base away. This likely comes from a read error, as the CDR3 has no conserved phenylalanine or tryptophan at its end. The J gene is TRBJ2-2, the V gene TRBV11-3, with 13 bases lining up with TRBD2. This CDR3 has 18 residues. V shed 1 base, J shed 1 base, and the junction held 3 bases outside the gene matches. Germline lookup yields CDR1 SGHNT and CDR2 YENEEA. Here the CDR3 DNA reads TGTGCCAGCAGCTTAGGGACTAGCGGGAGTGTGAACACCGGGGAGCTGTTTGTT. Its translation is CASSLGTSGSVNTGELFV.

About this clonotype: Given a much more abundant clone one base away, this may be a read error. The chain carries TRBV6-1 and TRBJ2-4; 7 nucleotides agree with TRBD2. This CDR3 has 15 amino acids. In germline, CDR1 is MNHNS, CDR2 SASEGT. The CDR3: CASSEAGRGSDIQNF. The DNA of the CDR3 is TGTGCCAGCAGTGAAGCGGGGCGGGGGTCGGACATTCAGAACTTC.

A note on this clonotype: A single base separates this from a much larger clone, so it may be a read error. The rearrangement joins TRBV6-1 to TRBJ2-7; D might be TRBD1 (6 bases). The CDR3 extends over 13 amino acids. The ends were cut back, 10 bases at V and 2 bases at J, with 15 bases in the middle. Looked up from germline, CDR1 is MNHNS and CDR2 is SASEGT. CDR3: CANIRGQTYEQYF. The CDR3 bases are TGTGCCAACATCAGAGGACAGACCTACGAGCAGTACTTC.

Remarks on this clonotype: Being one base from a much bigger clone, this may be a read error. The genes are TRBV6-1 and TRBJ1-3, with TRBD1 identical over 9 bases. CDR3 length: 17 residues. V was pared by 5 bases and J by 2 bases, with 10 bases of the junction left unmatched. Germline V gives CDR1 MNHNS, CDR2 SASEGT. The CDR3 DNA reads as TGTGCCAGCAGTTCGGACAGGGGTGACTCCCCTGGAAACACCATATATTTT. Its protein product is CASSSDRGDSPGNTIYF.

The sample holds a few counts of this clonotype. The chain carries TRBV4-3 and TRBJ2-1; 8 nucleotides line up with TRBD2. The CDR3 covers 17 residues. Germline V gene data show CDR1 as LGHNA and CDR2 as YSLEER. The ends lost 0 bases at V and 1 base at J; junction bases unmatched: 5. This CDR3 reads CASSQEQAGASYNEQFF. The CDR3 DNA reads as TGCGCCAGCAGCCAAGAGCAAGCGGGAGCATCCTACAATGAGCAGTTCTTC.

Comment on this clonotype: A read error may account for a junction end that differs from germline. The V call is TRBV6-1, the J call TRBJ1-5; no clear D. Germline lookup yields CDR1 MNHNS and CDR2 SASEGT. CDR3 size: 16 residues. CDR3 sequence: CASSVRAVSTNQPQHF. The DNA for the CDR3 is TGTGCCAGCAGTGTAAGAGCGGTAAGCACTAATCAACCCCAGCATTTT.

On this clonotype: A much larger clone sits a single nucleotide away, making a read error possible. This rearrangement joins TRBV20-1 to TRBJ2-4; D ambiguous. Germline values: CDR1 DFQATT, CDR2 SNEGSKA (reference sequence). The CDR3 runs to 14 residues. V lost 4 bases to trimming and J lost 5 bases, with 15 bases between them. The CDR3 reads CSATQAFAQNIQYF. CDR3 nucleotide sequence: TGCAGTGCTACCCAGGCGTTCGCCCAAAACATTCAGTACTTC.

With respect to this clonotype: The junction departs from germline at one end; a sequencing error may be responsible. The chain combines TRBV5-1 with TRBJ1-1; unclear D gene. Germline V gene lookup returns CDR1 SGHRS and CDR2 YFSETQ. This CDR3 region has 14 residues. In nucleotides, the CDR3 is TGCGCCAGCAGCCTCTTAGGCATGAACACTGAAGCTGTCTTT. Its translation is CASSLLGMNTEAVF.

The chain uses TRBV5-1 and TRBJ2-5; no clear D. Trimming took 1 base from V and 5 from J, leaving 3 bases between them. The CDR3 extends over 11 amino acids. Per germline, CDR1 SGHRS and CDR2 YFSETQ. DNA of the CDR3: TGCGCCAGCAGCTTGCAGGAGACCCAGTACTTC. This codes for CASSLQETQYF.

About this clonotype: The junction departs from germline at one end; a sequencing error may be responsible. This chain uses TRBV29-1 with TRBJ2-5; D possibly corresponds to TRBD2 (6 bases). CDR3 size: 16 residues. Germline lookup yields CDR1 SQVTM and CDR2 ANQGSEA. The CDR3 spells CSVEDRSGGYHETQYF. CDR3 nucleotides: TGCAGTGTTGAGGATCGTAGCGGAGGGTACCATGAGACCCAGTACTTC.

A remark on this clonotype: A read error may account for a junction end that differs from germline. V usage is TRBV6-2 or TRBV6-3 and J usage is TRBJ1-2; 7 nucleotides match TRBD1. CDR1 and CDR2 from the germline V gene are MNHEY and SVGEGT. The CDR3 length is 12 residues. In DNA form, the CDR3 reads TGTGCCAGCAGCCCCAGGGGGTATGGCTACAACTTC. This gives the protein CASSPRGYGYNF.

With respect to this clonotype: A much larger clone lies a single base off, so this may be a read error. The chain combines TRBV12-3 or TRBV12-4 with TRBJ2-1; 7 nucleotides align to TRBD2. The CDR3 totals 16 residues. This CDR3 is CTSSPLAGAHYNEQFF. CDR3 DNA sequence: TGTACCAGCAGCCCCTTGGCGGGAGCCCACTACAATGAGCAGTTCTTC.

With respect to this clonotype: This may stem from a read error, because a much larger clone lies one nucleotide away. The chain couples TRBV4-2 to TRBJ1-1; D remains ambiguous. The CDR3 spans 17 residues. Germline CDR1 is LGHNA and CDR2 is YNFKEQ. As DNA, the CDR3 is TGTGCCAGCAGCCAAGAGGCCTGGGAAGGACGGAACACTGGAGCTTTCTTT. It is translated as CASSQEAWEGRNTGAFF.

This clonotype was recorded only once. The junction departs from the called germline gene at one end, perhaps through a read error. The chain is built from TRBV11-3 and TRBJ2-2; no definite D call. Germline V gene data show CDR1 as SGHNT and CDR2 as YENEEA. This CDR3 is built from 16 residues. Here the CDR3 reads CVSSFSTNTNTGELFF. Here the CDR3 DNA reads TGTGTCAGCAGCTTCTCGACAAATACGAACACTGGGGAGCTGTTTTTT.

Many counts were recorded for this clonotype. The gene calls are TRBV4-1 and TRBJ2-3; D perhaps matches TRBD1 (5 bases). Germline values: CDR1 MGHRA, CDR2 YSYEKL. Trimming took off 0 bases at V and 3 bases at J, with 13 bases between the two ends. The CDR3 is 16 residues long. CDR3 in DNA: TGCGCCAGCAGCCAAGATACAGGCTTCTTAACAGATACGCAGTATTTT. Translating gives CASSQDTGFLTDTQYF.

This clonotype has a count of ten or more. This chain's CDR3 is CSARVRGDSNTEAFF. The DNA for the CDR3 is TGCAGTGCTAGAGTTCGTGGGGACAGTAACACTGAAGCTTTCTTT. The genes are TRBV20-1 and TRBJ1-1, with 7 nucleotides matching TRBD1. With V trimmed by 1 base and J by 2 bases, 7 bases remained unmatched. Germline CDR1 reads DFQATT; CDR2 reads SNEGSKA (reference sequence). The CDR3 contains 15 residues.

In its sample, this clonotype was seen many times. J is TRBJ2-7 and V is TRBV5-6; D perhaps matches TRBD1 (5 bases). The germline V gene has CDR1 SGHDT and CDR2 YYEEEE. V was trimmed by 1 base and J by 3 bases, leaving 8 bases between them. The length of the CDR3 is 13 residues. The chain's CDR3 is CASSLSRVYEQYF. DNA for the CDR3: TGTGCCAGCAGCTTGTCCAGGGTCTACGAGCAGTACTTC.

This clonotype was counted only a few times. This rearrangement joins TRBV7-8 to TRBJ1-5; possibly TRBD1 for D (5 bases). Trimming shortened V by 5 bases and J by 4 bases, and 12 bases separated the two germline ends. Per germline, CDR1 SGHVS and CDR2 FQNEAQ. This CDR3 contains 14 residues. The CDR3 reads CASSNGGGNQPQHF. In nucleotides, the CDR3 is TGTGCCAGCAGCAATGGCGGGGGGAATCAGCCCCAGCATTTT.

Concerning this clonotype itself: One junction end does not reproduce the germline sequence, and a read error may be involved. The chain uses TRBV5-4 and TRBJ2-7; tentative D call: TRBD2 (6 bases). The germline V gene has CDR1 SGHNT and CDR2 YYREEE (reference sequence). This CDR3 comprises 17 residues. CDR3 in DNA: TGTGCCAGCAGCCCGACGATGGGGACTGGCGGGATCCACGAACAGTACTTC. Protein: CASSPTMGTGGIHEQYF.

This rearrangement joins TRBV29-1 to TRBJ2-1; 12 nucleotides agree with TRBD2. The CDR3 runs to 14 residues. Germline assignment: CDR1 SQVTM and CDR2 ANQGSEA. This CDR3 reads CNGPSSGGAHEQFF. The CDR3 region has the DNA TGCAACGGCCCTTCTAGCGGGGGGGCCCATGAGCAGTTCTTC.

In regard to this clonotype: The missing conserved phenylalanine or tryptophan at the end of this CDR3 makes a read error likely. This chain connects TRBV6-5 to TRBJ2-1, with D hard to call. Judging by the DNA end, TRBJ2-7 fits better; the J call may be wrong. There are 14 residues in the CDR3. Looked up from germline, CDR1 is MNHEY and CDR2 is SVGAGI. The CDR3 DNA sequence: TGTGCCAGCAGTTATGACCCATCAGCCCATGAGCAGTACTAC. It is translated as CASSYDPSAHEQYY.

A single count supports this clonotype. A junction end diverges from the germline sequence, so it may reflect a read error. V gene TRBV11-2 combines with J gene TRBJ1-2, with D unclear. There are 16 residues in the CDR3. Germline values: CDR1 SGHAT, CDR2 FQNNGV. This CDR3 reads CASSSQPRRGIYGYTF. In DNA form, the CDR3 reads TGTGCGAGCAGCTCCCAACCCCGACGGGGTATCTACGGCTACACCTTC.

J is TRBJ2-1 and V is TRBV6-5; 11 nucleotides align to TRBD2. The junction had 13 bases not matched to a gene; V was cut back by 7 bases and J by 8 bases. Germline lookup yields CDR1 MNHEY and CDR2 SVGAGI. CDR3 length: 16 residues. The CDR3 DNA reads TGTGCCAGCACACAGACTAGCGGGAAAGAAGGGGATGAGCAGTTCTTC. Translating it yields CASTQTSGKEGDEQFF.

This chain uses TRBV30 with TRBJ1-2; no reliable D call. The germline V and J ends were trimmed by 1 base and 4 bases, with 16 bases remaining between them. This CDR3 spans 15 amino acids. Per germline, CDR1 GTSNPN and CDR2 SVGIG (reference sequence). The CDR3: CAWSAKQGSSYGYTF. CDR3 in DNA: TGTGCCTGGAGTGCCAAACAAGGATCAAGCTATGGCTACACCTTC.